A single sample is the source of the 17 T cell receptor beta chains below, sequenced in a study of CD4 and CD8 cells across lung adenocarcinoma regions. TCRdb reprocessed the PCR reads with MiXCR, giving one entry per CDR3 protein. The table includes 3,000 to 4,500 distinct CDR3 sequences, about 67% detected once. The source material was CD4+ T cells from the margin of a lung tumor. The source is a male donor with lung adenocarcinoma. The CD4 and CD8 labels of this study may be unreliable.

The rearrangement links TRBV6-1 to TRBJ2-1; 10 bases fit TRBD2. This CDR3 is built from 15 residues. The V gene end was trimmed by 7 bases and the J gene end by 14 bases; junction bases not matched to a gene: 17. In germline, CDR1 is MNHNS, CDR2 SASEGT. CDR3: CASKNPPSGSLREFF. The DNA of the CDR3 is TGTGCCAGCAAAAACCCCCCTAGCGGGAGCCTGAGGGAGTTCTTC.

This rearrangement joins TRBV10-1 to TRBJ2-2, with D uncertain. Germline V gene lookup returns CDR1 WNHNN and CDR2 SYGVQD (reference sequence). The CDR3 loop spans 13 amino acids. The V and J ends lost 4 bases and 1 base respectively, with 4 bases between them. CDR3 protein: CASSAQNTGELFF. The CDR3 DNA reads as TGCGCCAGCAGTGCACAGAACACCGGGGAGCTGTTTTTT.

This clonotype has a single count. The J gene is TRBJ1-4, the V gene TRBV12-3 or TRBV12-4, with TRBD1 as a possible D gene (5 bases). V dropped 6 bases and J dropped 8 bases, with 13 bases sitting between them. The CDR3 covers 13 residues. Here the CDR3 DNA reads TGTGCCAGCAGACCCCAGGGTACGGAAAAACTGTTTTTT. Amino acid sequence: CASRPQGTEKLFF.

The rearrangement joins TRBV11-2 to TRBJ2-5; D unclear. Germline V gene data show CDR1 as SGHAT and CDR2 as FQNNGV. The CDR3 has 12 amino acids. V lost 3 bases, J lost 3 bases, and 5 bases lay in between. The CDR3 DNA sequence: TGTGCCAGCAGCTTTAACGAAGAGACCCAGTACTTC. This sequence encodes CASSFNEETQYF.

Regarding this clonotype: An end of the junction differs from the germline gene, which may be a read error. V and J are TRBV6-5 and TRBJ1-2, with a tentative D call TRBD1 (5 bases). CDR1 is MNHEY and CDR2 is SVGAGI in the germline V gene. There are 13 residues in the CDR3. CDR3 loop: CASSYKPDTQASF. CDR3 sequence (DNA): TGTGCCAGCAGTTATAAACCGGACACTCAAGCTTCTTTC.

The chain employs TRBV6-1 and TRBJ2-3; TRBD2 matches 8 bases. V shed 3 bases, J shed 2 bases, and the junction held 1 base outside the gene matches. CDR3 length: 14 residues. The V gene's germline CDR1 is MNHNS and CDR2 SASEGT. The CDR3 sequence is CASSETSDTDTQYF. CDR3 DNA sequence: TGTGCCAGCAGTGAGACTAGCGACACAGATACGCAGTATTTT.

This chain joins TRBV7-2 and TRBJ2-1; the match to TRBD2 covers 10 bases. Germline V gene lookup returns CDR1 SGHTA and CDR2 FQGNSA. This CDR3 region has 14 residues. The V and J ends lost 4 bases and 15 bases, in that order; junction bases with no gene match: 12. The CDR3 loop is CASSSDRSGGHRFF. Here the CDR3 DNA reads TGTGCCAGCAGCTCCGACCGTAGCGGGGGGCATCGGTTCTTC. The full variable domain, with the rest looked up from reference TRBV7-2 and TRBJ2-1, is GAGVSQSPSNKVTEKGKDVELRCDPISGHTALYWYRQSLGQGLEFLIYFQGNSAPDKSGLPSDRFSAERTGGSVSTLTIQRTQQEDSAVYLCASSSDRSGGHRFFGPGTRLTVL.

V gene TRBV10-2 combines with J gene TRBJ2-3, with 9 bases that match TRBD2. After removal of 7 bases from V and 2 bases from J, the junction contained 10 bases not matched to a gene. This CDR3 has 16 amino acids. In germline, CDR1 is WSHSY, CDR2 SAAADI. CDR3 region: CASNGRAGGDTDTQYF. Written as DNA, the CDR3 is TGCGCCAGCAACGGCAGAGCGGGAGGTGACACAGATACGCAGTATTTT.

The chain couples TRBV11-2 to TRBJ2-1, with 12 positions matching TRBD2. Trimming removed 5 bases from V and 3 bases from J; junction bases left unmatched: 2. The length of the CDR3 is 15 residues. Germline loops: CDR1 SGHAT, CDR2 FQNNGV. CDR3 region: CASSPTSGGYNEQFF. DNA of the CDR3: TGTGCCAGCAGCCCGACTAGCGGGGGCTACAATGAGCAGTTCTTC. Full variable domain (missing parts from reference TRBV11-2 and TRBJ2-1): EAGVAQSPRYKIIEKRQSVAFWCNPISGHATLYWYQQILGQGPKLLIQFQNNGVVDDSQLPKDRFSAERLKGVDSTLKIQPAKLEDSAVYLCASSPTSGGYNEQFFGPGTRLTVL.

The rearrangement joins TRBV5-6 to TRBJ2-5; TRBD2 might be the D (6 bases). Trimming cost V 2 bases and J 4 bases, with 18 bases left between them. The CDR3 has 16 amino acids. Germline V gene sequence: CDR1 SGHDT, CDR2 YYEEEE. CDR3 in amino acids: CASSFYSSGAGETQYF. CDR3 sequence (DNA): TGTGCCAGCAGCTTTTACTCTTCGGGAGCGGGAGAGACCCAGTACTTC.

V and J are TRBV6-5 and TRBJ2-4; TRBD2 matches 7 bases. V shed 2 bases and J 0 bases; nucleotides not matched to a gene: 4. There are 16 residues in the CDR3. Germline V lookup: CDR1 MNHEY, CDR2 SVGAGI. CDR3 residues: CASSYGGSLAKNIQYF. The CDR3 DNA reads as TGTGCCAGCAGTTACGGCGGGAGTCTAGCCAAAAACATTCAGTACTTC.

In nucleotides, the CDR3 is TGTGCCAGCAGGAAGACTCACTCGTCCTACAATGAGCAGTTCTTC. Translation: CASRKTHSSYNEQFF. The chain uses TRBV6-1 and TRBJ2-1, with D hard to call. V was trimmed by 6 bases and J by 1 base, leaving 13 bases between them. CDR1 and CDR2 from the germline V gene are MNHNS and SASEGT. The CDR3 contains 15 residues.

This clonotype appeared a few times. The gene calls are TRBV6-1 and TRBJ2-1; unclear D gene. Germline assignment: CDR1 MNHNS and CDR2 SASEGT. This CDR3 is 12 amino acids long. V dropped 3 bases and J dropped 4 bases, with 4 bases sitting between them. CDR3 in DNA: TGTGCCAGCAGTGACAGGTACAATGAGCAGTTCTTC. Amino acids: CASSDRYNEQFF.

In its sample, this clonotype is large. The V call is TRBV6-1, the J call TRBJ2-5; D is undetermined. V was clipped by 3 bases and J by 1 base, with 12 bases between them. This CDR3 is built from 15 residues. Looked up from germline, CDR1 is MNHNS and CDR2 is SASEGT. This CDR3 reads CASSEQPNPQETQYF. CDR3 in DNA: TGTGCCAGCAGTGAGCAGCCTAACCCCCAAGAGACCCAGTACTTC.

In its sample, this clonotype is large. The genes are TRBV6-1 and TRBJ2-1, with no clear D. V lost 6 bases, J lost 9 bases, and 9 bases lay in between. CDR1 is MNHNS and CDR2 is SASEGT in the germline V gene. The CDR3 spans 11 residues. The CDR3 sequence is CASRLYSEQFF. The CDR3 DNA is TGTGCCAGCAGACTTTATAGTGAGCAGTTCTTC.

The chain combines TRBV6-1 with TRBJ1-3; TRBD1 is a possible D gene (6 bases). The CDR3 length is 15 residues. The V gene's germline CDR1 is MNHNS and CDR2 SASEGT. Trimming stripped 4 bases from V and 0 bases from J, with 10 bases between. As DNA, the CDR3 is TGTGCCAGCAGTGCAGGGGCAAGCTCTGGAAACACCATATATTTT. Translation: CASSAGASSGNTIYF.

This chain connects TRBV6-1 to TRBJ2-2, with 7 positions matching TRBD1. CDR3 length equals 14 residues. V gave up 4 bases and J gave up 5 bases; unmatched junction bases: 4. Germline CDR1 is MNHNS and CDR2 is SASEGT. The CDR3 loop reads CASSVDRATGELFF. CDR3 sequence (DNA): TGTGCCAGCAGTGTTGACAGGGCGACCGGGGAGCTGTTTTTT.